The present entry profiles one TCR beta chain with its context. V lost 8 bases, J lost 4 bases, and 11 bases stayed unmatched. The CDR3 consists of 15 residues. Germline loops: CDR1 MNHEY, CDR2 SVGAGI. These data originate in a study of blood T cell repertoires in COVID-19. Sequenced by immunoSEQ multiplex PCR; TCRdb stores in-frame clones only, minus some. The data show around 370,000 clones, approximately 90% seen once. This chain links TRBV6-5 with TRBJ1-5, with TRBD1 identical over 7 bases. Sample: PBMCs or T cells enriched from blood (not recorded which). The sequence derives from a woman aged 18-29 years who had recovered from COVID-19. CDR3 loop: CASGHPGTANQPQHF. The CDR3 DNA reads TGTGCCAGCGGGCACCCAGGGACAGCGAATCAGCCCCAGCATTTT.